The 18 T cell receptor beta chains below come from one sample, sequenced in a study of T-cell memory formation after mild COVID-19. One entry per CDR3 protein, called by TCRdb with MiXCR from the 5' RACE reads. The sample lists hundreds of thousands of distinct CDR3 sequences; around 24% were seen once. The sample was PBMCs or a T cell subset sorted from them (not recorded which). These receptor sequences come from an adult woman who had mild COVID-19 (a few samples of this study predate the infection). Cell type and time point are not known.

The chain links TRBV12-3 or TRBV12-4 to TRBJ1-1; no reliable D call. The length of the CDR3 is 12 residues. With 8 bases removed from V and 1 base from J, the gap between germline ends came to 8 bases. The DNA for the CDR3 is TGTGCCAGCCCGCCGGAGAACACTGAAGCTTTCTTT. Amino acid sequence: CASPPENTEAFF.

The rearrangement joins TRBV20-1 to TRBJ2-1, with TRBD2 identical over 7 bases. This CDR3 has 14 amino acids. The germline V gene has CDR1 DFQATT and CDR2 SNEGSKA (reference sequence). V shed 5 bases, J shed 8 bases, and the junction held 12 bases outside the gene matches. The CDR3 coding sequence is TGCAGTGCTCTCCGAGCGACTAGCCAGTATGAGCAGTTCTTC. Amino acid sequence: CSALRATSQYEQFF.

This clonotype was recorded once. The V and J genes are TRBV7-9 and TRBJ1-5; D may be TRBD1 (6 bases). V was trimmed by 5 bases and J by 1 base, leaving 15 bases between them. The CDR3 totals 16 residues. Germline CDR1 is SEHNR and CDR2 is FQNEAQ (reference sequence). CDR3 amino acids: CASSPWRTASNQPQHF. CDR3 nucleotide sequence: TGTGCCAGCAGCCCCTGGAGGACAGCCAGCAATCAGCCCCAGCATTTT.

The chain employs TRBV30 and TRBJ2-7; a weak D match, TRBD2 (6 bases). Germline V lookup: CDR1 GTSNPN, CDR2 SVGIG (reference sequence). Trimming took 4 bases from V and 2 from J, leaving 12 bases between them. This CDR3 comprises 13 residues. CDR3 in DNA: TGTGCCTGGACCCCGGAGGGGCCCTACGAGCAGTACTTC. Translation: CAWTPEGPYEQYF.

This clonotype was seen a handful of times. The gene calls are TRBV20-1 and TRBJ2-7; D assignment may be TRBD1 or TRBD2 (5 bases each). In germline, CDR1 is DFQATT, CDR2 SNEGSKA (reference sequence). V was pared by 5 bases and J by 5 bases, with 19 bases between. This CDR3 is 14 amino acids long. In nucleotides, the CDR3 is TGCAGTGCTCTCACCGGGACCTTTCTCGACGAGCAGTACTTC. It is translated as CSALTGTFLDEQYF.

This clonotype was seen only a few times. V is TRBV6-6 and J is TRBJ2-3; D unclear. Trimming took 8 bases from V and 4 from J, leaving 7 bases between them. The CDR3 runs to 11 residues. Germline CDR1 MNHNY, CDR2 SVGAGI (reference sequence). DNA for the CDR3: TGTGCCAGCGGTCTCGCAGATACGCAGTATTTT. It is translated as CASGLADTQYF.

V and J are TRBV2 and TRBJ1-2; 9 bases are a match to TRBD1. The germline V gene has CDR1 SNHLY and CDR2 FYNNEI. The CDR3 is 14 residues long. The ends lost 10 bases at V and 7 bases at J; junction bases unmatched: 13. CDR3 coding DNA: TGTGCCACTAACCGGGACAGGGCGTCTAGTGGCTACACCTTC. It is translated as CATNRDRASSGYTF.

This clonotype was observed a few times. The chain combines TRBV24-1 with TRBJ2-7; no firm D call. The CDR3 sequence is 15 residues long. V was clipped by 4 bases and J by 2 bases, with 14 bases between them. Germline assignment: CDR1 KGHDR and CDR2 SFDVKD. CDR3 protein: CATSEGSTRAYEQYF. The CDR3 DNA reads as TGTGCCACCAGTGAGGGCTCGACAAGAGCCTACGAGCAGTACTTC.

The table lists this clonotype with a few counts. The genes are TRBV7-2 and TRBJ1-6; D is unclear. The germline V gene has CDR1 SGHTA and CDR2 FQGNSA. The CDR3 sequence is 13 residues long. Trimming took 2 bases from V and 10 from J, leaving 9 bases between them. CDR3 sequence: CASSLILGSPLHF. The CDR3 DNA sequence: TGTGCCAGCAGCTTAATCCTGGGGTCACCCCTCCACTTT. Full variable domain (rest looked up from reference TRBV7-2 and TRBJ1-6): GAGVSQSPSNKVTEKGKDVELRCDPISGHTALYWYRQSLGQGLEFLIYFQGNSAPDKSGLPSDRFSAERTGGSVSTLTIQRTQQEDSAVYLCASSLILGSPLHFGNGTRLTVT.

This clonotype has more than one count but fewer than ten. The CDR3 sequence is CASSVGTSGDNEQFF. For the CDR3, the DNA is TGTGCCAGCAGTGTGGGGACTAGCGGAGACAATGAGCAGTTCTTC. J is TRBJ2-1 and V is TRBV12-3 or TRBV12-4, with TRBD2 matching 11 bases. The V gene end was trimmed by 5 bases and the J gene end by 5 bases; junction bases not matched to a gene: 5. There are 15 residues in the CDR3.

This clonotype was counted between two and nine times. The chain couples TRBV12-3 or TRBV12-4 to TRBJ2-2; possibly TRBD1 for D (5 bases). The CDR3 sequence is 16 residues long. The V end was cut by 3 bases, the J end by 3 bases, with 14 bases between. The CDR3 sequence: CASSFEDNPHTGELFF. In nucleotides, the CDR3 is TGTGCCAGCAGTTTCGAGGACAACCCGCACACCGGGGAGCTGTTTTTT.

The chain employs TRBV6-5 and TRBJ1-1, with unresolved D. Trimming pared 6 bases from V and 4 bases from J, leaving 12 bases between. The germline V gene has CDR1 MNHEY and CDR2 SVGAGI. The CDR3 is made up of 13 amino acids. CDR3 sequence: CASSPLLGTEAFF. CDR3 sequence (DNA): TGTGCCAGCAGCCCTCTTCTGGGCACTGAAGCTTTCTTT.

This clonotype was recorded only once. The rearrangement uses TRBV29-1 and TRBJ1-1; D ambiguous. This CDR3 spans 12 amino acids. The germline CDR1 and CDR2 sequences are SQVTM and ANQGSEA. Between the trimmed V and J ends, which lost 8 bases and 0 bases, there was a span of 10 bases. CDR3 coding DNA: TGCAGCTCGGACGGATTGAACACTGAAGCTTTCTTT. It codes for CSSDGLNTEAFF.

This rearrangement joins TRBV7-2 to TRBJ1-5; 7 positions agree with TRBD1. Unmatched junction bases numbered 6, after V lost 2 bases and J lost 5 bases. The germline CDR1 and CDR2 sequences are SGHTA and FQGNSA. This CDR3 contains 15 residues. The DNA for the CDR3 is TGTGCCAGCAGCTTACAGCAGGGGGTGTATCAGCCCCAGCATTTT. This encodes CASSLQQGVYQPQHF.

The chain couples TRBV18 to TRBJ2-2; D not resolved. V lost 0 bases and J lost 2, with 10 bases in between. The CDR3 loop spans 16 amino acids. Germline lookup yields CDR1 KGHSH and CDR2 LQKENI. Here the CDR3 DNA reads TGTGCCAGCTCACCACCGATAGACCCAAACACCGGGGAGCTGTTTTTT. Its protein product is CASSPPIDPNTGELFF.

The genes are TRBV7-6 and TRBJ2-7; D not resolved. CDR1 is SGHVS, CDR2 FNYEAQ, per germline. The CDR3 runs 14 residues. Deletions cut 5 bases from V and 4 bases from J, with 15 bases between. This CDR3 reads CASSPRAGPYEQYF. CDR3 DNA: TGTGCCAGCAGCCCCCGGGCAGGCCCTTACGAGCAGTACTTC.

This clonotype was picked up a small number of times. This chain connects TRBV30 to TRBJ2-3; D possibly uses TRBD1 or TRBD2 (5 bases each). V lost 4 bases to trimming and J lost 8 bases, with 19 bases between them. Germline values: CDR1 GTSNPN, CDR2 SVGIG (reference sequence). The CDR3 contains 14 residues. The CDR3 here is CAWTIGTGRGTQYF. For the CDR3, the DNA is TGTGCCTGGACTATCGGGACGGGACGGGGTACGCAGTATTTT.

This clonotype was counted only a few times. The V and J genes are TRBV5-6 and TRBJ2-3; a weak D match, TRBD1 (6 bases). This CDR3 is 14 amino acids long. The V and J ends lost 1 base and 6 bases respectively, with 12 bases between them. Germline loops: CDR1 SGHDT, CDR2 YYEEEE. This chain's CDR3 is CASSLNQGWDTQYF. CDR3 bases: TGTGCCAGCAGCTTGAACCAGGGGTGGGATACGCAGTATTTT.